This T cell receptor (beta chain) was recovered during a study of blood T cell repertoires in COVID-19. Study-wide context: T cells, B-cell-depleted T cells, or PBMCs supplied cDNA or gDNA.

The V end lost 7 bases, the J end lost 7 bases, and 25 bases lay between the germline ends. The CDR3 is 16 amino acids. The germline V gene has CDR1 LNHDA and CDR2 SQIVND (reference sequence). Participant ages covered roughly 18 to 90 years across 24 US areas. Each participant's cohort was designated according to participant-reported clinical history. Authors' analysis steps: Amplification of reference gene primers provided the estimated nucleated cell counts. Assay used: immunoSEQ multiplex PCR; TCRdb lists only in-frame clones, some missing. The V and J calls and clone size are taken from that table; D and trimming were inferred from the DNA. The data contain around 180,000 clones, around three quarters of them singletons.

The TCR comes from a woman aged 45-65 years with acute COVID-19. The gene calls are TRBV19 and TRBJ1-2; no definite D call. Sample: PBMCs or T cells enriched from blood (not recorded which). This CDR3 reads CASTRSPERVSAGYTF. The DNA for the CDR3 is TGTGCCAGTACCCGGAGCCCAGAGAGGGTATCTGCTGGCTACACCTTC.